This T cell receptor beta chain was documented in a study of shared clonotypes between healthy human individuals (dated by TCRdb to 2019 to 2021). Background for the entire study: A few men and two women, aged 18 to 49 years, made up the cohort. For each donor, three plates each were used for CD4 naive and CD4 memory, two plates were used for CD8 naive, and one plate was used for CD8 memory. To estimate repertoire size and how much clonotypes are shared between individuals, the study performed deep sequencing of blood TCR repertoires from 4 to 6 healthy adults. To increase sequencing depth and limit assay-specific biases, TCR repertoire library preparation and sequencing were carried out by different laboratories using diverse techniques. Between about 0.94 and 8.9 billion PBMCs per donor were obtained by leukapheresis.

Via the germline V gene, CDR1 is MGHRA and CDR2 YSYEKL. Trimming at the junction amounts to 5 bases on V and 2 bases on J, and the germline ends lie 22 bases apart. From the cysteine through the phenylalanine, the CDR3 covers 18 amino acids. Just CDR3 DNA is preserved here, 54 bases in frame from base 1. For this clone: Its antigen has not been determined. Base qualities are not provided; no much larger clone lies one nucleotide away.

TCR CDR3 regions were amplified from genomic DNA by multiplex PCR using the deep immunoSEQ assay. Extracted genomic DNA from each cell subset was distributed evenly across all wells of several immunoSEQ 96-well plates, and each plate was treated as a replicate. For sorted subsets, each replicate PCR was loaded with about 0.2 ug genomic DNA, equivalent to 32,000 or so T cell genomes. The purified libraries were quantified using a Qubit 3.0 fluorometer, sized with a Bioanalyzer 2100, and then quantified again using the KAPA Library Quantification kit. Every immunoSEQ 96-well plate was sequenced on a dedicated single-read 150-cycle Illumina NextSeq 550 flow cell. The study's processing was this. The immunoSEQ output contained only junctional sequences without quality scores, so filtering could not match that applied to full-length reads. Sequences were annotated with PyIR, a Python wrapper for IgBLAST v1.9, and V/J genes and CDR3 were assigned using IMGT germline references. Reads were filtered out if the reads had weak V/J assignments (E-value above 1e-6), no CDR3, stop codons, out-of-frame junctions, or ambiguous translated residues. V3J clonotypes were defined by identical inferred V gene, J gene, and CDR3 amino acid sequence. To compute the percentage overlap between repertoires, the number of shared unique clonotypes was divided by the size of the smaller repertoire. Richness of each repertoire was evaluated using RTK rarefaction, the Chao1 estimator, and Recon v2.1 estimates of unobserved clonotypes. Generation probabilities for all TCRbeta clonotypes obtained by the gDNA method from a few donors were computed using OLGA. The clones in this table, taken by TCRdb from immuneACCESS, are in-frame only. Not every clone is retained; where verified, under half of the shortfall comes from an unresolved V gene, and the cause of the rest is unknown. That table furnishes V, J and clone size, whereas the DNA furnished D and trimming. The table for this sample lists over 850,000 clones; about four fifths of them were counted only once. Approximately 0.52% of the sample is taken by the ten largest.

Donors were healthy HIV-negative adults with no recently reported acute infections or vaccinations. Every donor was a Caucasian adult living in Nashville, Tennessee, USA. Magnetic negative selection was used to enrich CD4+ T cells, after which naive cells were positively selected on CD45RA and the negative fraction became the memory subset. Blood was collected by leukapheresis, and PBMCs were isolated by Ficoll-Histopaque density gradient centrifugation and then cryopreserved in liquid nitrogen vapor phase. Analytical flow cytometry was used to check the purity and quantity of every magnetically sorted T cell population. Genomic DNA was isolated from each sorted fraction and quantified by UV absorbance on a Nanodrop 2000c. Broader findings and caveats from the paper: Pairwise subsampling led to the expectation that sequencing depth would affect the degree of clonotype sharing among donors. Even with the large sequencing depth, rarefaction of the sorted-subset datasets indicated that sequencing was incomplete. Around 5.4% of naive CD4, 3.5% of naive CD8, 2% to 2.5% of memory CD4, and approximately 0.39% of memory CD8 clonotypes were shared across several donors. Compared with non-shared clonotypes, clonotypes shared by all four sorted-subset donors had higher generation probabilities. The small number of donors limited the genetic and exposure-history diversity represented. Sampling was restricted to blood, and TCR repertoires in tissue are likely to differ from TCR repertoires in blood. Estimated clonotype richness was generally larger for naive than for memory subsets.

This TCR was sampled from a man aged 18 to 30 in good health. Some clones in this sample may be carry-over from other donors' samples. Sequencing was performed on memory CD4+ T cells from PBMCs. Interpreted using the paper, the cell subset or site label stands for: CD45RA-negative fraction. The sequence is built from TRBV4-1 and TRBJ1-3; TRBD1 could be the D gene, as 6 bases match. The DNA sequence is TGCGCCAGCAGCTTCCTCTCAGTGAGGACAGCAGCTGGAAACACCATATATTTT. Its translation is CASSFLSVRTAAGNTIYF.